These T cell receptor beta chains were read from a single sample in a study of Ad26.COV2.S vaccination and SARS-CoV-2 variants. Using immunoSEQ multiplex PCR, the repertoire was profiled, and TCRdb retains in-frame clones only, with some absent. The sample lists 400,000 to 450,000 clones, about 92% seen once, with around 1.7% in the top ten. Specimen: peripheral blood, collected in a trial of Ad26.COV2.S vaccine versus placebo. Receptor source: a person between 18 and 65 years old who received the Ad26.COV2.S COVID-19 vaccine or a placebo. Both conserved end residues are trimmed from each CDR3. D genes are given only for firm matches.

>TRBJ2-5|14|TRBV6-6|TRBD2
ASSYWTSGDQETQY
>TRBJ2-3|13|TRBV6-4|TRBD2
ASSASAGETDTQY
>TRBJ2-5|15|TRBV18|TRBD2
ASSPPGLAGGMETQY
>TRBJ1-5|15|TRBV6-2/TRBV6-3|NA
ASSLNQGANSNQPQH
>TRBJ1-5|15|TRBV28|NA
ASSSSWGEDGNQPQH
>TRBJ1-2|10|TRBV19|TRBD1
ASRDRGWGYT
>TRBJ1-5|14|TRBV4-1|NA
ASSQDSLQGNQPQH
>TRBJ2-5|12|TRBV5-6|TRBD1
ASSFGGQGETQY
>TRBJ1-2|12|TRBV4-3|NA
ASSPSGRAGGYT
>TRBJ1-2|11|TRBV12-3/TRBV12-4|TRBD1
ASSDRAYYGYT
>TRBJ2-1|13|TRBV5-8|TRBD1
ASSLRTGPYNEQF
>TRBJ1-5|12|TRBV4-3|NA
ASSHRVSGQPQH
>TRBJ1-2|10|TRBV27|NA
ARRQNNYGYT
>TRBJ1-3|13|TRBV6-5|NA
ASAGDRFSGNTIY
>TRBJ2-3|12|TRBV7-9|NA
ASSLAGASDTQY
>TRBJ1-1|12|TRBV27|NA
ASNEQGEGAEAF
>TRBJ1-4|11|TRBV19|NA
ASSGAVEEKLF
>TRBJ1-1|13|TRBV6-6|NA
ASRPGGRERTEAF
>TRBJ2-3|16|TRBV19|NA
ASSIARKGDLGLDTQY
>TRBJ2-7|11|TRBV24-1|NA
ATSDGSSYEQY
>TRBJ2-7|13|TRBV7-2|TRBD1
ASSLVGTGVYEQY
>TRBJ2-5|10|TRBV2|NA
ASRDNRWTQY
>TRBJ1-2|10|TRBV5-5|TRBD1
ASTTGGNGYT
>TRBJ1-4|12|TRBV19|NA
ASTTPRGNEKLF
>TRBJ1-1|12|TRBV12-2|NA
ASRLLLIDPEAF
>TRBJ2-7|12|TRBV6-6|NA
ASTTWQGGMEQY
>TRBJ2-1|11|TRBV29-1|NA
SVGVLGFDEQF
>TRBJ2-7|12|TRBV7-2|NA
ASSLQSLSYEQY
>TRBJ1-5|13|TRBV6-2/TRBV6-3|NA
ASSSIGGGNQPQH
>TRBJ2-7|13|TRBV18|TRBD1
ASSPLYDRDGEQY
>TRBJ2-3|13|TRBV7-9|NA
ASSLVGGAVDTQY
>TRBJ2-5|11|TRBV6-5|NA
ASSYEGRETQY
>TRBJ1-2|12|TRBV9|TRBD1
ASSVVVQGAGYT
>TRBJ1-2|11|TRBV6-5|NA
ASTRTVNYGYT
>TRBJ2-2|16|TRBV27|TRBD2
ASSLRGRGGRSTGELF
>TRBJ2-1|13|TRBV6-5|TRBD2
ASSLGGGSYNEQF
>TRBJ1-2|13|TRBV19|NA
ASSFVDRLSYGYT
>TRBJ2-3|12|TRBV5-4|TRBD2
ASSSGLVTDTQY
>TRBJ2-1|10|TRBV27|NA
ASSPGYNEQF
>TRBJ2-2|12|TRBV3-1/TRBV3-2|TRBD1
ASSPYRGTGELF
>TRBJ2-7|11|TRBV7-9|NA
ASSLPDLTEQY
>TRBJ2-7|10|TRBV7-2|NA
ASSFRQHEQY
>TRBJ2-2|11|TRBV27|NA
ASSDRGYGELF
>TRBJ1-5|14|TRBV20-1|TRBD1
SASASGTGEGQPQH
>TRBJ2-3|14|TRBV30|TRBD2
AWDPPAGRNTDTQY
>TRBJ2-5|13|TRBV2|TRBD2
ASRPPGLYQETQY
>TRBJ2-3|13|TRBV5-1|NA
ASSLAAPSTDTQY
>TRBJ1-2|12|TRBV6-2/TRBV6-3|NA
ASSRSDNFYGYT
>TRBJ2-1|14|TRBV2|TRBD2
ASSKVAGKIYNEQF
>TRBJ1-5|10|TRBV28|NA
ASSQQPMPQH
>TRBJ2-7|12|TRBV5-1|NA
ASRGGQPSYEQY
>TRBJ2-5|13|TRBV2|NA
ASSESKRTRESQY
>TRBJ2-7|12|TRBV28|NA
ASSIWTDSYEQY
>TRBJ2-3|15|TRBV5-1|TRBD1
ASTAPLRGPSTDTQY
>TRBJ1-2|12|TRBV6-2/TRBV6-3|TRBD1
ASSTPGTAYGYT